The rows below give T cell receptor beta chains drawn from one sample of a study of T cells in Graves' hyperthyroidism and ophthalmopathy. TCRdb itself ran the multiplex PCR reads through MiXCR, one entry per CDR3 protein. The sample has 450,000 to 600,000 distinct CDR3 sequences, approximately 15% seen once; the top ten hold more than 11%. Sequencing input: blood. All receptors derive from a middle-aged woman with Graves' hyperthyroidism. Each CDR3 is given with its conserved first and last residue. The order of the fields is J gene, CDR3 length, V gene, clone size, D gene, CDR3 DNA, CDR3 protein. A D gene is named only where the DNA matches it firmly. Some rows mark clone size as missing; the rest say once, few, many or name a class of expanded clone.

TRBJ2-7,13,TRBV30,many,.,TGTGCCTGGAGGGGGCACGGGTTCGGGGAGCAGTACTTC,CAWRGHGFGEQYF
TRBJ2-7,16,TRBV3-1,many,.,TGTGCCAGCAGCCAATACCCACTGGGGGACTCCTACGAGCAGTACTTC,CASSQYPLGDSYEQYF
TRBJ1-4,15,TRBV5-1,many,.,TGCGCCAGCCGGCGAGTGGCAATGTTAAATGAAAAACTGTTTTTT,CASRRVAMLNEKLFF
TRBJ2-2,17,TRBV12-3/TRBV12-4,few,TRBD1,TGTGCCAGCAGTTATCCGGGGACAGGGGCCAACACCGGGGAGCTGTTTTTT,CASSYPGTGANTGELFF
TRBJ2-6,14,TRBV19,.,TRBD2,TGTGCCACCGGGGGGGGGGTCGGGGCCAACGTCCTGACTTTC,CATGGGVGANVLTF
TRBJ2-7,13,TRBV20-1,many,TRBD1,TGCAGTGCTAACAGGGGGAGCTCCTACGAGCAGTACTTC,CSANRGSSYEQYF
TRBJ2-1,14,TRBV14,.,.,TGTGCCAGCAGCCAAGAAACCAGAACGACTGAGCAGTTCTTC,CASSQETRTTEQFF
TRBJ2-7,14,TRBV7-2,many,.,TGTGCCAGCAGCAATAACAGGGCGTCCTACGAGCAGTACTTC,CASSNNRASYEQYF
TRBJ1-2,15,TRBV2,many,.,TGTGCCAGCAGTGAAGATCAGGGCTGGATTAATGGCTACACCTTC,CASSEDQGWINGYTF
TRBJ1-4,16,TRBV3-1,many,.,TGTGCCAGCAGCCCAGCCCCAGGAGGTCTGGGGGAAAAACTGTTTTTT,CASSPAPGGLGEKLFF
TRBJ2-3,15,TRBV6-2/TRBV6-3,few,TRBD2,TGTGCCAGCACCCGGGACGGCGGGAGAACAGATACGCAGTATTTT,CASTRDGGRTDTQYF
TRBJ2-5,16,TRBV28,many,.,TGTGCCAGCAGTTTACAGCTCTCGGGGGCTGGGGAGACCCAGTACTTC,CASSLQLSGAGETQYF
TRBJ2-1,15,TRBV2,few,TRBD2,TGTGCCAGCAGTGCCGAGCGGGGACCCTACAATGAGCAGTTCTTC,CASSAERGPYNEQFF
TRBJ1-2,14,TRBV6-2/TRBV6-3,.,.,TGTGCCAGCAGTGTCTCTTCTGGGGACTATGGCTACACCTTC,CASSVSSGDYGYTF
TRBJ2-1,15,TRBV11-1,.,.,TGTGCCAGCAGCTGGAGTCTAGACGACTACAATGAGCAGTTCTTC,CASSWSLDDYNEQFF
TRBJ1-2,14,TRBV9,.,.,TGTGCCAGCAGCGTAGGGGGGGATAACTATGGCTACACCTTC,CASSVGGDNYGYTF
TRBJ2-5,13,TRBV11-3,many,.,TGTGCCAGCAGCCCGGGGACTCCCGAGACCCAGTACTTC,CASSPGTPETQYF
TRBJ1-5,15,TRBV19,.,TRBD1,TGTGCCAGTAGAGCTGGGACAGCCACAAATCAGCCCCAGCATTTT,CASRAGTATNQPQHF
TRBJ2-5,13,TRBV7-3,few,.,TGTGCCAGCAGCGTACAGGGTGGGGAGACCCAGTACTTC,CASSVQGGETQYF
TRBJ2-7,12,TRBV18,few,.,TGTGCCAGCTCACACTTGGACGCCGAGCAGTACTTC,CASSHLDAEQYF
TRBJ2-6,16,TRBV7-2,.,.,TGTGCCAGCAGCCGGGACATAAGCTCTGGGGCCAACGTCCTGACTTTC,CASSRDISSGANVLTF
TRBJ2-7,13,TRBV29-1,.,.,TGCAGCGTGGTCTCGACAGGACCCTACGAGCAGTACTTC,CSVVSTGPYEQYF
TRBJ2-7,18,TRBV28,few,TRBD1,TGTGCCAGCAGTTTATTAGGGGGCCCCAATGCCGGGGTATACGAGCAGTACTTC,CASSLLGGPNAGVYEQYF
TRBJ2-1,19,TRBV4-2,few,TRBD2,TGTGCCAGCAGCGAGATGGGACTAGCGGGAGTGGGCACCTACAATGAGCAGTTCTTC,CASSEMGLAGVGTYNEQFF
TRBJ2-1,14,TRBV29-1,.,TRBD2,TGCAGCGCCCGTTGGGGGGGGTCAAACAATGAGCAGTTCTTC,CSARWGGSNNEQFF
TRBJ2-3,15,TRBV9,few,.,TGTGCCAGCAGCGTAAGGAGCGGAATCACAGATACGCAGTATTTT,CASSVRSGITDTQYF